These T cell receptor beta chains were read from a single sample in a study of blood T cell repertoires in COVID-19. Some clones are missing from TCRdb's copy, which holds only in-frame ones; the method was immunoSEQ multiplex PCR. Of under 500,000 clones listed, nearly 90% are singletons. Sequenced sample: PBMCs or T cells enriched from blood (not recorded which). All receptors come from a woman aged 18-35 years with acute COVID-19. Both conserved end residues are part of each CDR3. Fields, in order: clone size, V gene, D gene, J gene, CDR3 DNA, CDR3 protein. A D gene is named only where the DNA matches it firmly. Rows give clone size only sometimes, using once, few, many, or a class for an expanded clone.

NA,TRBV6-5,NA,TRBJ2-2,TGTGCCAGCAAGTACAGGGTGGACACCGGGGAGCTGTTTTTT,CASKYRVDTGELFF
NA,TRBV27,TRBD2,TRBJ2-1,TGTGCCAGCAGTTCCAGACTAGCGGGGGACAATGAGCAGTTCTTC,CASSSRLAGDNEQFF
NA,TRBV28,TRBD2,TRBJ2-1,TGTGCCAGCAGTCAGCGGGAGCCGACCTACAATGAGCAGTTCTTC,CASSQREPTYNEQFF
NA,TRBV5-4,TRBD1,TRBJ1-1,TGTGCCAGCGGAAAGGGGGGACAGGCTGAAGCTTTCTTT,CASGKGGQAEAFF
few,TRBV6-5,TRBD1,TRBJ1-5,TGTGCCAGCAGCCAGACAGGGGAGACGAATCAGCCCCAGCATTTT,CASSQTGETNQPQHF
NA,TRBV28,TRBD2,TRBJ2-1,TGTGCCAGCAGTTTAGGAACTAGCGGGACTTACAATGAGCAGTTCTTC,CASSLGTSGTYNEQFF
NA,TRBV28,NA,TRBJ1-2,TGTGCCAGCGAAAGAAGGAGTTCTAACTATGGCTACACCTTC,CASERRSSNYGYTF
NA,TRBV27,NA,TRBJ1-1,TGTGCCAGCAGTTTCAACACAGGGACAGAAGCTTTCTTT,CASSFNTGTEAFF
NA,TRBV15,NA,TRBJ2-1,TGTGCCACCAGCACTTACGTACAGGGTTCTGAGCAGTTCTTC,CATSTYVQGSEQFF
NA,TRBV7-2,NA,TRBJ1-5,TGTGCCAGCAGCCCCCAGAGCGGGATGAGTCAGCCCCAGCATTTT,CASSPQSGMSQPQHF
NA,TRBV19,TRBD1,TRBJ2-1,TGTGCCAGTAGTATAGTAGGGACAGGGGGGTCCAATGAGCAGTTCTTC,CASSIVGTGGSNEQFF
NA,TRBV2,TRBD1,TRBJ2-7,TGTGCCAGCACTCCACAGGGGCAAGGCGAGCAGTACTTC,CASTPQGQGEQYF
NA,TRBV20-1,NA,TRBJ1-5,TGCAGTGCTAGTTGGTGGGGGGATCAGCCCCAGCATTTT,CSASWWGDQPQHF
NA,TRBV5-1,NA,TRBJ1-1,TGCGCCAGCAGCCTACACAACCTCGGGACAACTAACACTGAAGCTTTCTTT,CASSLHNLGTTNTEAFF
NA,TRBV19,NA,TRBJ1-6,TGTGCCAGTAGTATCTACTCCTATAATTCACCCCTCCACTTT,CASSIYSYNSPLHF
NA,TRBV19,TRBD1,TRBJ1-5,TGTGCCAGTAGGCAGGACAGGGTGAAGGGCAATCAGCCCCAGCATTTT,CASRQDRVKGNQPQHF
NA,TRBV4-3,NA,TRBJ2-7,TGCGCCAGCAGCGAAGGCGAGAGGGCCCACGAGCAGTACTTC,CASSEGERAHEQYF
NA,TRBV19,NA,TRBJ1-2,TGTGCCAGTAGTCCGGGACTTGGCTACACCTTC,CASSPGLGYTF
few,TRBV30,NA,TRBJ2-7,TGTGCCTGGAGTCGCCGGCAGGCCTACGAGCAGTACTTC,CAWSRRQAYEQYF
NA,TRBV6-2/TRBV6-3,TRBD2,TRBJ2-7,TGTGCCAGCAGTTACGATAGCGGGACCTTCTACGAGCAGTACTTC,CASSYDSGTFYEQYF
few,TRBV14,NA,TRBJ1-6,TGTGCCAGCAGCCGCCGACAGGCTTCCTATAATTCACCCCTCCACTTT,CASSRRQASYNSPLHF
NA,TRBV6-6,NA,TRBJ1-6,TGTGCCAGCAGTTCTAAACAGGGCGGTTTGAGTTCACCCCTCCACTTT,CASSSKQGGLSSPLHF
NA,TRBV6-5,TRBD2,TRBJ2-7,TGTGCCAGCAGTCGTAGCGGGAGCGGCGAGCAGTACTTC,CASSRSGSGEQYF
NA,TRBV5-5,NA,TRBJ2-3,TGTGCCAGCAGCTGGATGGGCGGCACAGATACGCAGTATTTT,CASSWMGGTDTQYF
NA,TRBV3-1/TRBV3-2,NA,TRBJ2-2,TGTGCCAGCAGCCACGACAGTGGGACCGGGGAGCTGTTTTTT,CASSHDSGTGELFF
NA,TRBV7-9,NA,TRBJ1-6,TGTGCCACGCGACGGGGGAGCTCCTATAATTCACCCCTCCACTTT,CATRRGSSYNSPLHF
many,TRBV4-2,TRBD1,TRBJ2-1,TGTGCCAGCAGCCGGGGACAGGGGTCCTACAATGAGCAGTTCTTC,CASSRGQGSYNEQFF
NA,TRBV27,NA,TRBJ1-5,TGTGCCAGCGGGACAACTAGCAATCAGCCCCAGCATTTT,CASGTTSNQPQHF
NA,TRBV2,NA,TRBJ1-6,TGTGCCAGCAGTGAATACAGAGATTCACCCCTCCACTTT,CASSEYRDSPLHF
NA,TRBV5-1,TRBD1,TRBJ2-2,TGCGCCAGCAGCGTCACAGGGGGCGCGAACACCGGGGAGCTGTTTTTT,CASSVTGGANTGELFF
NA,TRBV6-4,TRBD1,TRBJ2-3,TGTGCCAGCAGCGGACGACCAGGGGGCATAGATACGCAGTATTTT,CASSGRPGGIDTQYF
NA,TRBV4-3,NA,TRBJ2-7,TGCGCCAGCAGCCCTGAGACTTATGCCTACGAGCAGTACTTC,CASSPETYAYEQYF
once,TRBV5-5,TRBD1,TRBJ1-3,TGTGCCAGCAGCCGTTCAGGGGGCGTTGGAAACACCATATATTTT,CASSRSGGVGNTIYF
once,TRBV7-9,NA,TRBJ2-7,TGTGCCAGCAGTAGGGACACCTCCTACGAGCAGTACTTC,CASSRDTSYEQYF
NA,TRBV3-1/TRBV3-2,NA,TRBJ1-1,TGTGCCAGCAGCCAAGGAGGTGGGAACACTGAAGCTTTCTTT,CASSQGGGNTEAFF
NA,TRBV5-5,TRBD1,TRBJ1-1,TGTGCCAGCAGCTTGGCCAGACAGGGGAGGATTGAAGCTTTCTTT,CASSLARQGRIEAFF
NA,TRBV7-9,TRBD1,TRBJ1-4,TGTGCCACCAATTCAGGGGGGATCCGTGAAAAACTGTTTTTT,CATNSGGIREKLFF
NA,TRBV29-1,TRBD2,TRBJ2-3,TGCAGCGTTGCGCCGGCGCTAGCGGGGGCGGCAGATACGCAGTATTTT,CSVAPALAGAADTQYF
few,TRBV7-9,TRBD1,TRBJ1-1,TGTGCCAGCAGCAGAACCCGGGACAGCGGGAACACTGAAGCTTTCTTT,CASSRTRDSGNTEAFF
NA,TRBV29-1,TRBD1,TRBJ1-2,TGCAGCGTTGAAGCGGTGGGGGGACAGGGGGCCGATGGCTACACCTTC,CSVEAVGGQGADGYTF
many,TRBV6-5,NA,TRBJ2-7,TGTGCCAGCAGTTACTCGGCACAGGGTAGGTACGAGCAGTACTTC,CASSYSAQGRYEQYF
NA,TRBV9,NA,TRBJ1-4,TGTGCCAGCAGCGTAGCAGACAGGCTTGCAACTAATGAAAAACTGTTTTTT,CASSVADRLATNEKLFF
NA,TRBV19,NA,TRBJ1-6,TGTGCCAGTAGTATTGAGGCATTGGCGGTTGGATCACCCCTCCACTTT,CASSIEALAVGSPLHF
NA,TRBV7-2,NA,TRBJ2-3,TGTGCCAGCAGCCGCAGACGCCGGGATTATGCCACAGATACGCAGTATTTT,CASSRRRRDYATDTQYF
NA,TRBV5-4,NA,TRBJ2-7,TGTGCCAGCAGCCTAGACAGGCCTTACGAGCAGTACTTC,CASSLDRPYEQYF
NA,TRBV3-1/TRBV3-2,NA,TRBJ1-6,TGTGCCAGCAGCCAAGATTCGGGTTCACCCCTCCACTTT,CASSQDSGSPLHF
once,TRBV5-6,TRBD1,TRBJ1-2,TGTGCCAGCAGCGGAGTCGGACAGGGCTTCAGGGGCTCCTATGGCTACACCTTC,CASSGVGQGFRGSYGYTF
few,TRBV4-1,NA,TRBJ1-5,TGCGCCAGCAGCCAACAGGGAAAGCCCCAGCATTTT,CASSQQGKPQHF
NA,TRBV19,TRBD1,TRBJ2-7,TGTGCCAGTAGTATATCGAACGGTCGGACAGGGCTGTACTTC,CASSISNGRTGLYF